This record looks at one TCR beta chain sequence and its context. The sample comes from a study of blood T cell repertoires in COVID-19. About the research overall: The cDNA or gDNA used as material had been derived from T cells, B-cell-depleted T cells, or PBMCs.

V was pared by 8 bases and J by 2 bases, with 11 bases between. CDR1 is MNHEY and CDR2 is SVGAGI in the germline V gene. The CDR3 extends over 13 amino acids. The protocol was immunoSEQ multiplex PCR, while the TCRdb copy is restricted to in-frame clones and leaves out a portion. This repertoire shows some 30,000 clones, almost 85% found once; its top ten account for under 8.5%. This clonotype originated in a man between 60 and 70 years old with active COVID-19. This rearrangement joins TRBV6-5 to TRBJ2-3, with a possible D match to TRBD2 (6 bases). The sequencing sample was made of peripheral blood. This chain's CDR3 is CASDRDFTDTQYF. CDR3 nucleotides: TGTGCCAGCGACCGGGACTTCACAGATACGCAGTATTTT.